A selection of T cell receptor beta chains follows, all from one sample in a study of response to subunit inactivated influenza vaccine. TCRdb re-analysed the RT-PCR reads in MiXCR, keeping a single row per CDR3 protein. The sample records hundreds of thousands of distinct CDR3 sequences, about 12% being singletons. The sequencing used PBMCs from blood, collected on the day of vaccination. The receptor source for this set is a man aged 50 to 60 who received an inactivated influenza vaccine. The CDR3 runs from the conserved cysteine through the conserved F or W.

len | j_gene | v_gene | CDR3aa
16 | TRBJ1-1 | TRBV4-1 | CASSQKFLGGSTEAFF
12 | TRBJ1-5 | TRBV25-1 | CASSRGGQPQHF
15 | TRBJ2-7 | TRBV12-3/TRBV12-4 | CASSFGTSGMDEQYF
14 | TRBJ2-1 | TRBV7-9 | CASSFSLADNEQFF
16 | TRBJ2-1 | TRBV20-1 | CSARDHGQGPVGEQFF
16 | TRBJ2-1 | TRBV11-2 | CASSSIKLTSYNEQFF
14 | TRBJ2-1 | TRBV11-2 | CASSRSEGSNEQFF
14 | TRBJ2-5 | TRBV7-2 | CASSLWGTGETQYF
16 | TRBJ1-2 | TRBV12-3/TRBV12-4 | CASSLLPQTGDYGYTF
19 | TRBJ2-6 | TRBV4-3 | CASSQYPGQGAFGANVLTF
10 | TRBJ2-3 | TRBV29-1 | CSGGGDTQYF
14 | TRBJ1-4 | TRBV20-1 | CSARGAAANEKLFF
15 | TRBJ2-3 | TRBV4-3 | CASSQVVSYTDTQYF
20 | TRBJ2-2 | TRBV11-1 | CASSLVGRRAANINTGELFF
14 | TRBJ2-2 | TRBV12-3/TRBV12-4 | CASSFYPGPGELFF
18 | TRBJ2-1 | TRBV6-2/TRBV6-3 | CASSYSRSPGPTYNEQFF
16 | TRBJ1-5 | TRBV20-1 | CSARGPGVAGNQPQHF
15 | TRBJ2-1 | TRBV5-1 | CASSSLAGGPSQQFF
17 | TRBJ2-5 | TRBV7-8 | CASSFSAGTERQETQYF
14 | TRBJ1-5 | TRBV7-9 | CASCLEGFDQPQHF
11 | TRBJ2-1 | TRBV10-3 | CAISAGDEQFF
13 | TRBJ1-5 | TRBV7-9 | CASSWDSNQPQHF
17 | TRBJ2-1 | TRBV4-1 | CASSLQQGVQSYNEQFF
15 | TRBJ1-5 | TRBV12-3/TRBV12-4 | CASSLGGGENQPQHF
15 | TRBJ2-2 | TRBV20-1 | CSARVNRRYTGELFF
14 | TRBJ2-2 | TRBV28 | CASWDRGTTGELFF
13 | TRBJ1-2 | TRBV12-3/TRBV12-4 | CASSVLGGYGYTF
16 | TRBJ2-3 | TRBV11-2 | CASSLARPGSTDTQYF
18 | TRBJ1-4 | TRBV7-2 | CASSLAGQGAAANEKLFF
15 | TRBJ2-7 | TRBV10-3 | CAIREGGQEYSLRYF
14 | TRBJ1-1 | TRBV18 | CASSPRDGGTEAFF
19 | TRBJ2-2 | TRBV4-3 | CASSQDFVGGGPRTGELFF
12 | TRBJ2-3 | TRBV7-9 | CASSYRTDTQYF
15 | TRBJ2-2 | TRBV4-2 | CASSPQDRPFKELFF
16 | TRBJ2-7 | TRBV6-1 | CASSARLAGAAYEQYF
14 | TRBJ2-5 | TRBV3-1 | CASSQPGPGDTQYF
12 | TRBJ1-4 | TRBV29-1 | CSAGQRNEKLFF
13 | TRBJ2-3 | TRBV9 | CASERIRTDTQYF
17 | TRBJ2-1 | TRBV20-1 | CSARAFSSPGSYNEQFF
11 | TRBJ2-1 | TRBV20-1 | CSASGRATQFF